The 2 T cell receptor beta chains given below trace back to one sample, sequenced in a study of T-cell reconstitution after alpha-beta-depleted transplantation in children. Unique molecular identifiers were built into the TCRbeta library. TCRdb used MiXCR to reprocess the PCR reads, holding one entry per CDR3 protein. The sample holds about 470,000 distinct CDR3 sequences, around 46% seen once. Source: PBMCs, taken before TCRalphabeta/CD19-depleted stem cell transplant. Receptors were obtained from a girl aged 2 to 9 with aplastic anemia, due to receive a stem cell transplant.

The chain has TRBV7-4 and TRBJ2-5, with TRBD2 matching 7 bases. The V gene end was trimmed by 2 bases and the J gene end by 1 base; junction bases not matched to a gene: 4. This CDR3 has 15 residues. Per the germline V gene, CDR1 is SGHVT and CDR2 is SQSDAQ. This CDR3 is CASSLPGTTQETQYF. The CDR3 DNA follows: TGTGCCAGCAGCTTACCCGGGACTACCCAAGAGACCCAGTACTTC.

This clonotype showed up just a few times. V gene TRBV24-1 combines with J gene TRBJ2-3, with D possibly matching TRBD1 (5 bases). CDR1 and CDR2 (germline): KGHDR, SFDVKD. This CDR3 region has 15 residues. V was shortened by 1 base and J by 3 bases, with 10 bases between the two germline ends. The CDR3 spells CATSDLGQGTDTQYF. CDR3 nucleotide sequence: TGTGCCACCAGTGATTTAGGGCAGGGAACAGATACGCAGTATTTT.